Below, one TCR beta chain is given with its context. Its antigen is not yet known. No base quality values were provided; no much bigger clone lies one nucleotide off. The source of the sample is a study of blood T cell repertoires in COVID-19 (TCRdb year 2020). Regarding the study in general: Samples covering the acute and convalescent phases of COVID-19 were provided by collaborators in the United States, Italy and Spain. The material from the prospective study consisted of cDNA or gDNA derived from T cells, B-cell-depleted T cells, or PBMCs. Deeply sampled blood TCRbeta repertoires from subjects exposed to, actively infected with, or recovered from COVID-19 were included in the dataset. The repertoires were released in a freely available public database intended as a resource for research on the immune response to SARS-CoV-2. Samples were obtained from the ongoing ImmuneRACE study (first 160 participants) and from 1,200 or so subjects provided by 6 global collaborators. The sample metadata nearly always contained a de-identified subject ID, COVID-19 status, age in years and sex. Where available, HLA class I and class II types were obtained from metadata supplied by the sample provider rather than from assay-based typing.

In Seattle, one collaborating source enrolled patients while the infection was active and tracked those patients longitudinally over the course of disease. The collaborating institutions used their own protocols to collect whole blood in K2EDTA tubes. For TCRbeta analysis, collaborators shipped samples as frozen whole blood, isolated PBMCs, or DNA extracted from either of those sample types. From the cysteine up to the phenylalanine, the CDR3 has a length of 14 residues. Only the CDR3 part of the read is kept: 42 bases, read in frame from the first base. V is pared back by 2 bases and J by 1 base, with 9 bases lying between the germline termini. CDR1 and CDR2 are drawn from the germline V gene: SGHRS, YFSETQ. TCRbeta CDR3 regions were amplified from genomic DNA by means of the immunoSEQ Assay, a bias-controlled multiplex PCR. Per the authors' processing: Within the assay, amplification of reference gene primers was used to estimate how many nucleated cells each sample contained. Sequence reads were collapsed and filtered to measure the absolute abundance of every unique TCRbeta CDR3 rearrangement. Productive Simpson clonality was computed per sample as the square root of Simpson's diversity index over productive rearrangements. TCRdb mirrors the immuneACCESS table, restricted to in-frame sequences. Some clones are absent from its copies; in checked studies, under half trace to an unresolved V gene, and the reason for the others is unknown. V and J calls and clone size follow that table, whereas D and trimming were derived from the DNA. This sample gives some 230,000 clones in total; around 87% of them show up just once. The top ten constitute 10% to 13% of the sample.

Summary of the overall study and its limitations: The quantity of clinical and demographic metadata differed by source and by participant and was supplied without curation.

The rearranged chain carries TRBV5-1 and TRBJ1-2, and perhaps TRBD1 as D gene, on 6 matching bases. The receptor comes from a woman aged 50 to 65 with COVID-19, enrolled during active disease. Sequencing used peripheral blood. The CDR3: CASSFGGLNYGYTF. The nucleotide sequence reads as follows: TGCGCCAGCAGCTTTGGGGGCCTTAACTATGGCTACACCTTC.